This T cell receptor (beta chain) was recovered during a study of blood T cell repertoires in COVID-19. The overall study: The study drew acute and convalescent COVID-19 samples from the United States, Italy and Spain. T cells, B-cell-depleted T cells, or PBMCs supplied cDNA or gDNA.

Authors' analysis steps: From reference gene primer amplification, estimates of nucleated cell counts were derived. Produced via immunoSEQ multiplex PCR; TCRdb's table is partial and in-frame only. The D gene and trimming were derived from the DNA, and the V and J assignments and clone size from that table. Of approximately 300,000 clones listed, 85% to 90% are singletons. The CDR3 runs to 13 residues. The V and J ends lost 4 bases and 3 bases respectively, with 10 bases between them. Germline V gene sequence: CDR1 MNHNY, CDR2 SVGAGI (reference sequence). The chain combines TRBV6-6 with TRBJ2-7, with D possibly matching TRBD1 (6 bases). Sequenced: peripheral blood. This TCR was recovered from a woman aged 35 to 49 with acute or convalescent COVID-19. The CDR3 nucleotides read TGTGCCAGCAGTTCACGGACAGACTACGAGCAGTACGTC. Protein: CASSSRTDYEQYV.